Following are 24 T cell receptor beta chains from one sample sequenced in a study of blood T cells in healthy people across ages. A J-beta primer mix and a sample-barcoded 5' primer were used in a second PCR of roughly 7 to 12 cycles. TCRdb analysed the 5' RACE reads with MiXCR anew, one entry per CDR3 protein. Found here are under 1,000,000 distinct CDR3 sequences, less than 60% of them singletons; the top ten hold around 18%. Input material: blood. The receptors were sampled from a man older than 75 in good health.

This clonotype was detected only a few times. V and J are TRBV7-2 and TRBJ2-3, with D hard to call. The CDR3 covers 14 residues. The germline V gene has CDR1 SGHTA and CDR2 FQGNSA. V was cut by 3 bases and J by 4 bases, with 11 bases left in between. The CDR3, as DNA: TGTGCCAGCAGCTTTGCACGGCAGGCAGATACGCAGTATTTT. Its protein is CASSFARQADTQYF. Full variable domain (missing parts from reference TRBV7-2 and TRBJ2-3): GAGVSQSPSNKVTEKGKDVELRCDPISGHTALYWYRQSLGQGLEFLIYFQGNSAPDKSGLPSDRFSAERTGGSVSTLTIQRTQQEDSAVYLCASSFARQADTQYFGPGTRLTVL.

This clonotype was seen a handful of times. The CDR3 DNA reads as TGTGCCAGCAGCTTTGATCGGGGCGCGTTCTACAATGAGCAGTTCTTC. It encodes CASSFDRGAFYNEQFF. This chain connects TRBV7-8 to TRBJ2-1, with D possibly being TRBD1 or TRBD2 (5 bases each). The CDR3 has 16 residues. Germline V gene lookup returns CDR1 SGHVS and CDR2 FQNEAQ. V dropped 3 bases and J dropped 3 bases, with 15 bases sitting between them.

This clonotype was picked up many times. This chain links TRBV7-3 with TRBJ2-3; 7 bases line up with TRBD2. The CDR3 extends over 15 amino acids. From germline, CDR1 is SGHTA and CDR2 FQGTGA. V lost 0 bases to trimming and J lost 4 bases; unmatched junction nucleotides: 4. The CDR3: CASSLTAGESDTQYF. The CDR3 DNA is TGTGCCAGCAGCTTAACGGCGGGAGAGTCAGATACGCAGTATTTT.

This clonotype appeared a few times. This chain joins TRBV20-1 and TRBJ2-7; 7 nucleotides match TRBD2. Germline CDR1 is DFQATT and CDR2 is SNEGSKA (reference sequence). This CDR3 comprises 15 residues. V was clipped by 6 bases and J by 1 base; unmatched bases: 12. CDR3: CSAAGTIQLSYEQYF. The CDR3 nucleotides read TGCAGTGCCGCGGGGACTATCCAACTTTCCTACGAGCAGTACTTC.

This clonotype has more than one count but fewer than ten. It may be a read error: a sequence one base away is much more abundant. This chain joins TRBV29-1 and TRBJ2-7; D possibly matches TRBD1 or TRBD2 (7 bases each). Germline V gene sequence: CDR1 SQVTM, CDR2 ANQGSEA. The CDR3 runs to 16 residues. The CDR3 DNA sequence: TGCGGCGTTGAAAGCCCCCAGGGGGGGAGCTCCTACGAGCAGTACTTC. It codes for CGVESPQGGSSYEQYF.

The chain combines TRBV12-3 or TRBV12-4 with TRBJ1-5; weak D call: TRBD1 (5 bases). This CDR3 spans 15 amino acids. V was cut by 3 bases and J by 9 bases, with 18 bases left in between. The CDR3 reads CASSFGGLRGPPQHF. The CDR3 DNA reads TGTGCCAGCAGTTTTGGCGGACTTCGGGGACCGCCCCAGCATTTT.

The chain couples TRBV7-9 to TRBJ2-7; 8 bases are a match to TRBD2. V lost 3 bases to trimming and J lost 4 bases; unmatched junction nucleotides: 5. The CDR3 runs to 14 residues. Germline V lookup: CDR1 SEHNR, CDR2 FQNEAQ (reference sequence). CDR3 coding DNA: TGTGCCAGCAGCTTTACAGCGGGAGCTTACGAGCAGTACTTC. Translated, it gives CASSFTAGAYEQYF.

This rearrangement joins TRBV15 to TRBJ2-1; D unresolved. Judging by the DNA end, TRBJ2-7 fits better; the J call may be wrong. This CDR3 is built from 14 residues. The germline V gene encodes CDR1 LNHNV and CDR2 YYDKDF (reference sequence). DNA of the CDR3: TGTGCCACCAGCAAACCAACAGTCCCCTACGAGCAGTACTTC. Residues: CATSKPTVPYEQYF.

The rearrangement links TRBV5-6 to TRBJ1-2, with no clear D. Germline V gene lookup returns CDR1 SGHDT and CDR2 YYEEEE. The CDR3 has 12 residues. V lost 0 bases and J lost 8, with 8 bases in between. The CDR3 sequence: CASSLVARGYTF. The CDR3 DNA follows: TGTGCCAGCAGCTTGGTTGCTCGGGGCTACACCTTC.

The CDR3 loop is CASSPSGSGNTIYF. The CDR3 nucleotides read TGCGCCAGCAGCCCCAGCGGCTCTGGAAACACCATATATTTT. The chain recombines TRBV4-3 with TRBJ1-3, with D unclear. V was cut by 4 bases and J by 0 bases, with 7 bases left in between. Germline CDR1 LGHNA, CDR2 YSLEER. The CDR3 is 14 amino acids.

This clonotype was seen a handful of times. In DNA, the CDR3 is TGCAGTGCTACGGGACTAGGCGTAGGGGAGACCCAGTACTTC. Protein product: CSATGLGVGETQYF. This chain links TRBV20-1 with TRBJ2-5; 8 bases agree with TRBD2. Germline V CDR1 and CDR2: DFQATT, SNEGSKA (reference sequence). This CDR3 contains 14 residues. The junction had 9 bases not matched to a gene; V was cut back by 4 bases and J by 5 bases.

This chain joins TRBV27 and TRBJ2-5; 7 nucleotides match TRBD1. Germline V gene data show CDR1 as MNHEY and CDR2 as SMNVEV (reference sequence). The CDR3 totals 15 residues. Losses at the gene ends were 5 bases for V and 1 base for J; bases not matched to a gene: 7. The CDR3 spells CASSPGTASQETQYF. For the CDR3, the DNA is TGTGCCAGCAGTCCCGGGACAGCAAGCCAAGAGACCCAGTACTTC.

This chain uses TRBV5-1 with TRBJ1-1, with a possible D match to TRBD1 (5 bases). The CDR3 has 15 amino acids. The V end lost 1 base, the J end lost 2 bases, and 12 bases lay between the germline ends. The germline V gene encodes CDR1 SGHRS and CDR2 YFSETQ. The CDR3 sequence: CASSLLGVGNTEAFF. CDR3 coding DNA: TGCGCCAGCAGCTTGCTGGGGGTTGGAAACACTGAAGCTTTCTTT.

The CDR3 spells CASSTGSVMGDEQYF. As DNA, the CDR3 is TGTGCCAGCAGTACTGGTAGCGTGATGGGGGACGAGCAGTACTTC. The rearrangement uses TRBV12-3 or TRBV12-4 and TRBJ2-7; perhaps D is TRBD1 or TRBD2 (5 bases each). This CDR3 is 15 amino acids long. Trimming shortened V by 5 bases and J by 5 bases, and 19 bases separated the two germline ends.

The chain recombines TRBV2 with TRBJ1-5; 9 bases align to TRBD1. The junction had 10 bases not matched to a gene; V was cut back by 6 bases and J by 4 bases. This CDR3 has 16 amino acids. Germline V gene sequence: CDR1 SNHLY, CDR2 FYNNEI. DNA of the CDR3: TGTGCCAGCAGCCGACAGGGGGTTTATAGGAATCAGCCCCAGCATTTT. Encoded protein: CASSRQGVYRNQPQHF.

With respect to this clonotype: The junction does not match germline at one end; this may be a read error. CDR3 DNA sequence: TGCAGTGTTAGAGATAGGTGTACGCAGTATTTT. This gives the protein CSVRDRCTQYF. V and J are TRBV20-1 and TRBJ2-3; no definite D call. The CDR3 contains 11 residues. CDR1 is DFQATT and CDR2 is SNEGSKA in the germline V gene (reference sequence).

Points on this clonotype: At one end the junction does not follow the germline gene, possibly because of a read error. The chain couples TRBV9 to TRBJ2-5, with TRBD2 matching over 8 bases. CDR1 and CDR2 from the germline V gene are SGDLS and YYNGEE. The CDR3 runs to 14 residues. CDR3 sequence reads: CAGSARGGEETQYF. The CDR3 DNA follows: TGTGCCGGCAGCGCCCGGGGGGGCGAAGAGACCCAGTACTTC.

V is TRBV29-1 and J is TRBJ2-3; 15 bases map to TRBD2. The germline V gene encodes CDR1 SQVTM and CDR2 ANQGSEA. The CDR3 sequence is 19 residues long. J was trimmed by 5 bases and V by 6 bases; bases with no gene match: 18. The CDR3 sequence is CSVPRPWTSGRATGDTQYF. Here the CDR3 DNA reads TGCAGCGTCCCAAGACCCTGGACTAGCGGGAGGGCTACAGGAGATACGCAGTATTTT.

V gene TRBV24-1 combines with J gene TRBJ2-7, with a tentative D call TRBD1 (6 bases). Germline loops: CDR1 KGHDR, CDR2 SFDVKD. Trimming pared 4 bases from V and 4 bases from J, leaving 19 bases between. This CDR3 comprises 16 residues. CDR3 DNA: TGTGCCACCAGTGAGTTCATACAGGGTGTGGGGTACGAGCAGTACTTC. Translating gives CATSEFIQGVGYEQYF.

CDR3 sequence reads: CASSLNRVAGELFF. As DNA, the CDR3 is TGTGCCAGCAGTTTAAACAGGGTGGCCGGGGAGCTGTTTTTT. The chain couples TRBV27 to TRBJ2-2, with D possibly being TRBD1 (6 bases). V shed 2 bases and J shed 6 bases, with 10 bases lying between them. Per germline, CDR1 MNHEY and CDR2 SMNVEV (reference sequence). The CDR3 contains 14 residues.

This clonotype has only one observation. The chain is built from TRBV18 and TRBJ2-4, with 7 nucleotides matching TRBD1. Germline CDR1 and CDR2: KGHSH and LQKENI. The CDR3 spans 16 residues. V dropped 0 bases and J dropped 0; count of bases not matched to a gene: 2. The CDR3 nucleotides read TGTGCCAGCTCACCACCACAGGGGCTAGCCAAAAACATTCAGTACTTC. Amino acid sequence: CASSPPQGLAKNIQYF.

J is TRBJ1-1 and V is TRBV29-1, with a weak D call TRBD1 (6 bases). V was shortened by 6 bases and J by 1 base, with 6 bases between the two germline ends. The CDR3 is made up of 11 amino acids. The germline CDR1 and CDR2 sequences are SQVTM and ANQGSEA. The CDR3 reads CSVGQNTEAFF. The CDR3 DNA is TGCAGCGTGGGACAGAACACTGAAGCTTTCTTT.

J is TRBJ2-2 and V is TRBV7-2; 7 positions match TRBD1. Trimming removed 2 bases from V and 5 bases from J; junction bases left unmatched: 8. Germline V CDR1 and CDR2: SGHTA, FQGNSA. The CDR3 spans 16 residues. CDR3 protein: CASSLRKGAGTGELFF. The CDR3 DNA is TGTGCCAGCAGCTTAAGGAAGGGGGCCGGGACCGGGGAGCTGTTTTTT.

The rearrangement joins TRBV5-1 to TRBJ2-5; D is possibly TRBD1 (7 bases). This CDR3 has 16 amino acids. CDR1 is SGHRS, CDR2 YFSETQ, per germline. Trimming pared 7 bases from V and 1 base from J, leaving 20 bases between. As DNA, the CDR3 is TGCGCCAGCTCCCGGGGGACAGCCTCTTTCCAAGAGACCCAGTACTTC. Translated: CASSRGTASFQETQYF.